The T cell receptor (beta chain) under discussion was sequenced for a study of shared clonotypes between healthy human individuals. On this clone itself: Other DNA sequences from this sample encode an identical CDR3 as well.

Repertoires were generated with immunoSEQ multiplex PCR, while TCRdb's copy carries only in-frame clones and drops some. The data show 2 million to 2.5 million clones, roughly 94% seen once. This CDR3 has 15 residues. The V end was cut by 1 base, the J end by 2 bases, with 10 bases between. The germline V gene has CDR1 SGHNT and CDR2 YENEEA. Source material: naive CD4+ T cells sorted from blood. As to subset: CD45RA+ positively selected. The TCR sequence derives from a man in his late teens or twenties in good health. V is TRBV11-3 and J is TRBJ2-3, with D possibly being TRBD2 (6 bases). The CDR3 DNA reads as TGTGCCAGCAGCTTAGGACGCGGGGACACAGATACGCAGTATTTT. It is translated as CASSLGRGDTDTQYF.